This is a list of T cell receptor beta chains from one sample in a study of neurological immune-mediated disorders. TCRdb independently ran MiXCR on the 5' RACE reads; one entry per CDR3 protein. Of roughly 50,000 distinct CDR3 sequences listed, about 25% are singletons. The specimen sequenced was PBMCs. Receptor source: a woman between 65 and 79 years old in good health. Both conserved end residues are part of each CDR3. The order of the fields is V gene, J gene, CDR3 protein.

TRBV5-1,TRBJ1-5,CASSLSGESNQPQHF
TRBV28,TRBJ2-5,CASSRPGQGRETQYF
TRBV29-1,TRBJ1-2,CSVMRDRVDGYTF
TRBV7-8,TRBJ2-1,CASSLPDRGASPLHFGNEQFF
TRBV6-1,TRBJ2-1,CASNLGGGEHNEQFF
TRBV5-1,TRBJ2-7,CASRNQGQDEQYF
TRBV5-5,TRBJ2-7,CASSRTRATYEQYF
TRBV29-1,TRBJ2-5,CSVDNNGETQYF
TRBV7-2,TRBJ2-3,CASSLAVRTDTQYF
TRBV5-1,TRBJ2-2,CASSLQGLSGELFF
TRBV5-1,TRBJ2-7,CASSLGQGNDEQYF
TRBV5-4,TRBJ2-7,CASSRDRTWEQYF
TRBV20-1,TRBJ2-7,CSAREVGGSYEQYF
TRBV5-1,TRBJ2-3,CASSFGLAGITDTQYF
TRBV20-1,TRBJ2-1,CSASAVSGRVGEQFF
TRBV5-6,TRBJ2-7,CASKGPLGEQYF
TRBV5-4,TRBJ2-1,CASSQPTSGRAIEQFF
TRBV5-1,TRBJ1-1,CASSLAGAGQGTEAFF
TRBV27,TRBJ2-4,CASSPTDRGPVNIQYF
TRBV24-1,TRBJ2-2,CATSDFLGQGAGEMFF
TRBV7-9,TRBJ2-3,CATKGGDTQYF
TRBV5-1,TRBJ2-5,CASSLLQETQYF
TRBV5-6,TRBJ2-1,CASSLGPVSSYNEQFF
TRBV7-9,TRBJ2-7,CASSLGLGGSVSYEQYF
TRBV11-2,TRBJ2-5,CASSWGRISTQETQYF
TRBV7-2,TRBJ2-5,CANSSEGYQETQYF
TRBV5-6,TRBJ2-3,CASSSYTTGGTDTQYF
TRBV10-3,TRBJ2-5,CAISGQGAMETQYF
TRBV25-1,TRBJ2-2,CASSESRTANTGELFF
TRBV5-1,TRBJ1-2,CASSQNRGDYGYTF
TRBV2,TRBJ1-2,CASSLNSGTVYGYTF